One sample yielded the 6 T cell receptor beta chains listed below, sequenced in a study of T cells in Graves' hyperthyroidism and ophthalmopathy. From RNA transcripts, TCR beta CDR3 regions were amplified. First-round RT-PCR of the TCR CDR3 relied on the HTBI primer set. One entry per CDR3 protein results from TCRdb running MiXCR on the multiplex PCR reads. This table holds approximately 560,000 distinct CDR3 sequences, roughly 50% found once. The sample was peripheral blood or thyroid tissue (not recorded which). All receptors come from a woman younger than 35 with Graves' hyperthyroidism.

The chain combines TRBV7-2 with TRBJ1-5; TRBD1 might be the D (5 bases). In germline, CDR1 is SGHTA, CDR2 FQGNSA. This CDR3 is built from 19 residues. V gave up 5 bases and J gave up 1 base, with 24 bases separating them. The CDR3 DNA reads TGTGCCAGCAGCCAAGTCTTGACCTCCGGGGGAAAGAGCAATCAGCCCCAGCATTTT. The encoded protein is CASSQVLTSGGKSNQPQHF.

This clonotype came up a few times. J is TRBJ1-2 and V is TRBV19; 7 positions match TRBD1. V shed 5 bases, J shed 4 bases, and the junction held 7 bases outside the gene matches. CDR1 is LNHDA and CDR2 is SQIVND in the germline V gene (reference sequence). The CDR3 spans 14 residues. CDR3 region: CASSVGGGAYGYTF. The CDR3 DNA is TGTGCCAGTAGTGTCGGAGGGGGCGCCTATGGCTACACCTTC. Complete variable domain (other parts from reference TRBV19 and TRBJ1-2): DGGITQSPKYLFRKEGQNVTLSCEQNLNHDAMYWYRQDPGQGLRLIYYSQIVNDFQKGDIAEGYSVSREKKESFPLTVTSAQKNPTAFYLCASSVGGGAYGYTFGSGTRLTVV.

The chain uses TRBV7-6 and TRBJ2-7; 11 bases match TRBD1. CDR3 size: 15 residues. Losses at the gene ends were 5 bases for V and 6 bases for J; bases not matched to a gene: 9. Germline V gives CDR1 SGHVS, CDR2 FNYEAQ. CDR3 DNA: TGTGCCAGCAGCCCCATGGACAGGGGGCTGGGCGAGCAGTACTTC. This gives the protein CASSPMDRGLGEQYF. The full variable domain, its missing parts supplied by reference TRBV7-6 and TRBJ2-7, is GAGVSQSPRYKVTKRGQDVALRCDPISGHVSLYWYRQALGQGPEFLTYFNYEAQQDKSGLPNDRFSAERPEGSISTLTIQRTEQRDSAMYRCASSPMDRGLGEQYFGPGTRLTVT.

This clonotype was detected only a few times. The rearrangement joins TRBV4-3 to TRBJ1-2; D unclear. Germline loops: CDR1 LGHNA, CDR2 YSLEER. CDR3 size: 14 residues. Between the trimmed V and J ends, which lost 0 bases and 9 bases, there was a span of 14 bases. The CDR3 here is CASSQDGPSRSYTF. CDR3 sequence (DNA): TGCGCCAGCAGCCAAGATGGCCCGAGCAGGAGCTACACCTTC.

This chain uses TRBV7-8 with TRBJ1-1; the D gene is possibly TRBD1 (5 bases). Germline CDR1 SGHVS, CDR2 FQNEAQ. The CDR3 sequence is 16 residues long. Trimming cost V 1 base and J 7 bases, with 19 bases left between them. The CDR3 DNA is TGTGCCAGCAGCTTAGTTCTGAAAAGGGGCGCATATGAAGCTTTCTTT. This codes for CASSLVLKRGAYEAFF.

V gene TRBV7-8 combines with J gene TRBJ2-7; D gene ambiguous. The V end was cut by 8 bases, the J end by 8 bases, with 4 bases between. The germline gives CDR1 SGHVS, CDR2 FQNEAQ. This CDR3 is built from 8 residues. Here the CDR3 DNA reads TGTGCCAGCCTGAAGCAGTACTTC. This encodes CASLKQYF.